This TCR beta chain was captured in a study of blood T cell repertoires in COVID-19. Overall study context: T cells, B-cell-depleted T cells, or PBMCs supplied cDNA or gDNA.

Patients in Seattle were enrolled during active infection, then followed longitudinally. Profiled with immunoSEQ multiplex PCR; TCRdb holds only in-frame clones, not every one. This table holds fewer than 700,000 clones, approximately 91% found once. Sequencing was carried out using peripheral blood. The source of this sequence is a woman between 50 and 59 years old with COVID-19, enrolled during active disease.

The CDR3 DNA reads as TGTGCCAGCAGCAAGGGGGGGGAGAATGGCTACACCTTC. Protein: CASSKGGENGYTF. J is TRBJ1-2 and V is TRBV21-1. TRBV21-1 is deemed a pseudogene. This CDR3 has 13 amino acids.